This T cell receptor beta chain is from a study of blood T cell repertoires in COVID-19. Study summary: Researchers got acute and convalescent COVID-19 samples from the United States, Italy and Spain. T cells, B-cell-depleted T cells, or PBMCs supplied cDNA or gDNA.

J was trimmed by 2 bases and V by 1 base; bases with no gene match: 4. The CDR3 loop spans 16 amino acids. Looked up from germline, CDR1 is PRHDT and CDR2 is FYEKMQ (reference sequence). As originally analysed: Amplification from reference gene primers served as the basis for estimated nucleated cell counts. Repertoires were generated with immunoSEQ multiplex PCR, while TCRdb's copy carries only in-frame clones and drops some. That table is the source of V, J and clone size, and D and trimming were worked out from the DNA. Among a few hundred thousand clones, over 80% were seen once, and the ten largest hold 3.5% to 4.5%. There are a few counts of this clone.

Sequenced sample: peripheral blood. This TCR came from a woman aged 40 to 50 with acute or convalescent COVID-19. This rearrangement joins TRBV13 to TRBJ1-2; 10 bases match TRBD1. The CDR3 nucleotides read TGTGCCAGCAGCTTAGCCGGGACAGGGGCAAACTATGGCTACACCTTC. This encodes CASSLAGTGANYGYTF.